This T cell receptor beta chain is from a study of blood T cell repertoires in COVID-19. Study details: Sites across the United States, Italy and Spain contributed samples from acute and convalescent COVID-19. Nucleic acid was either cDNA or gDNA, and it came from T cells, B-cell-depleted T cells, or PBMCs.

In the authors' methods: Quantification of nucleated cells was approximated via reference gene primer amplification. The data were produced by immunoSEQ multiplex PCR, yet TCRdb's version contains in-frame clones alone and is incomplete. D and trimming come from the DNA, and the V and J calls and clone size come from that table. The sample shows some 210,000 clones, around 81% of them seen only once. Germline V gene lookup returns CDR1 SGHRS and CDR2 YFSETQ. V lost 0 bases, J lost 5 bases, and 14 bases lay in between. The CDR3 runs to 16 residues. This clone was seen a few times. The source of this sequence is a man between 25 and 39 years old with acute COVID-19. Sequencing was performed on PBMCs or T cells enriched from blood (not recorded which). The genes are TRBV5-1 and TRBJ2-2, with D perhaps TRBD2 (7 bases). As DNA, the CDR3 is TGCGCCAGCAGCTTGGCCCGGGGGGCCTTAACCGGGGAGCTGTTTTTT. Protein: CASSLARGALTGELFF.